The next 22 T cell receptor beta chains were all read from a single sample in a study of technical replicates of blood from several donors. Measured with immunoSEQ multiplex PCR; TCRdb has only the in-frame clones, and not every one. The sample records 65,000 to 95,000 clones, approximately 94% being singletons. The specimen was T cells isolated from PBMCs. The receptors stem from a human donor in good health.

This sequence joins TRBV5-6 and TRBJ2-2; 8 bases agree with TRBD2. V gave up 3 bases and J gave up 4 bases; unmatched junction bases: 5. Germline V gene sequence: CDR1 SGHDT, CDR2 YYEEEE. The length of the CDR3 is 15 residues. The CDR3 DNA is TGTGCCAGCAGCTGGGGACTAGTAGGCACCGGGGAGCTGTTTTTT. Its translation is CASSWGLVGTGELFF.

This clone was detected once. As the CDR3 is not closed by the conserved phenylalanine or tryptophan, this likely results from a read error. No DNA is shown, since the ends of the CDR3 on it are uncertain; the CDR3 is the one TCRdb lists. The genes are TRBV7-9 and TRBJ2-7; the tabulated D call, TRBD2, remains unverified against the DNA. Germline assignment: CDR1 SEHNR and CDR2 FQNEAQ (reference sequence). The CDR3 is made up of 13 amino acids, end residues included. This CDR3 reads CASSLGAVAGGTY.

CDR3 sequence (DNA): TGTGCCAGCAGCGTACAGGGAACTGGAAACACCATATATTTT. Amino acids: CASSVQGTGNTIYF. The rearrangement links TRBV7-9 to TRBJ1-3; tentative D call: TRBD1 (6 bases). Trimming took off 5 bases at V and 2 bases at J, with 10 bases between the two ends. The CDR3 covers 14 residues. CDR1 is SEHNR and CDR2 is FQNEAQ in the germline V gene (reference sequence). The variable domain in full, completed from reference TRBV7-9 and TRBJ1-3, reads DTGVSQNPRHKITKRGQNVTFRCDPISEHNRLYWYRQTLGQGPEFLTYFQNEAQLEKSRLLSDRFSAERPKGSFSTLEIQRTEQGDSAMYLCASSVQGTGNTIYFGEGSWLTVV.

This chain connects TRBV5-1 to TRBJ2-5, with 8 nucleotides matching TRBD2. This CDR3 spans 18 amino acids. CDR1 SGHRS and CDR2 YFSETQ come from the germline V gene. J gave up 5 bases and V 0 bases, and 15 bases lay outside the gene matches. CDR3 nucleotides: TGCGCCAGCAGCTTGGAGTTCGGACTAGCTACACGAGGGGAGACCCAGTACTTC. Translating it yields CASSLEFGLATRGETQYF.

The rearrangement joins TRBV7-2 to TRBJ1-5; D gene ambiguous. The CDR3 loop spans 15 amino acids. Germline assignment: CDR1 SGHTA and CDR2 FQGNSA. The germline V and J ends were trimmed by 5 bases and 0 bases, with 11 bases remaining between them. CDR3 sequence (DNA): TGTGCCAGCAGCATCCACATTAATAGCAATCAGCCCCAGCATTTT. Translation gives CASSIHINSNQPQHF.

The rearrangement joins TRBV6-1 to TRBJ2-3, with D perhaps TRBD1 (5 bases). The CDR3 contains 13 residues. Trimming pared 3 bases from V and 2 bases from J, leaving 6 bases between. Germline CDR1 reads MNHNS; CDR2 reads SASEGT. The CDR3 is CASSETATDTQYF. The CDR3 DNA follows: TGTGCCAGCAGTGAGACAGCCACAGATACGCAGTATTTT.

Worth noting for this clone: Other DNA sequences in the same sample also yield this CDR3. CDR3 in amino acids: CAWRGQGVWEQYF. The CDR3 bases are TGTGCCTGGAGGGGGCAGGGGGTCTGGGAGCAGTACTTC. The chain employs TRBV30 and TRBJ2-7; 7 bases line up with TRBD1. The CDR3 has 13 amino acids. Germline CDR1 GTSNPN, CDR2 SVGIG (reference sequence). The V gene end was trimmed by 3 bases and the J gene end by 7 bases; junction bases not matched to a gene: 9.

V is TRBV4-1 and J is TRBJ2-1, with D possibly TRBD1 on 6 matching bases. V lost 0 bases and J lost 10, with 7 bases in between. The germline V gene encodes CDR1 MGHRA and CDR2 YSYEKL. CDR3 length equals 12 residues. Here the CDR3 DNA reads TGCGCCAGCAGCCAAGATAGGGGGGAGCAGTTCTTC. Its translation: CASSQDRGEQFF.

This clone was counted a single time. This CDR3 is CASRGQDYGYTF. For the CDR3, the DNA is TGTGCCAGCAGGGGACAAGACTATGGCTACACCTTC. The chain recombines TRBV6-5 with TRBJ1-2; D may be TRBD1 (6 bases). The CDR3 has 12 residues. CDR1 is MNHEY and CDR2 is SVGAGI in the germline V gene. Trimming shortened V by 6 bases and J by 3 bases, and 8 bases separated the two germline ends.

The count of this clone is one. V gene TRBV27 combines with J gene TRBJ2-3; 10 bases are shared with TRBD1. The CDR3 runs 15 residues. CDR1 and CDR2 from the germline V gene are MNHEY and SMNVEV (reference sequence). V lost 5 bases to trimming and J lost 4 bases; unmatched junction nucleotides: 6. Written as DNA, the CDR3 is TGTGCCAGCAGTCGTAAGACAGGGGGCCCAGATACGCAGTATTTT. As protein: CASSRKTGGPDTQYF.

V usage is TRBV19 and J usage is TRBJ2-3; 7 bases agree with TRBD2. CDR3 length: 15 amino acids. Germline V gene lookup returns CDR1 LNHDA and CDR2 SQIVND (reference sequence). The junction had 6 bases not matched to a gene; V was cut back by 3 bases and J by 3 bases. The CDR3 DNA reads TGTGCCAGTAGTATGCCAGCGGGAAGTACAGATACGCAGTATTTT. Translation gives CASSMPAGSTDTQYF.

CDR3 in DNA: TGTGCCAGCAGTATAGGCACAGATACGCAGTATTTT. Translating gives CASSIGTDTQYF. The genes are TRBV25-1 and TRBJ2-3; D gene unclear. The CDR3 is made up of 12 amino acids. Germline loops: CDR1 MGHDK, CDR2 SYGVNS. Trimming took 5 bases from V and 1 from J, leaving 4 bases between them.

V is TRBV15 and J is TRBJ1-4; D not resolved. CDR1 is LNHNV and CDR2 is YYDKDF in the germline V gene (reference sequence). V was pared by 3 bases and J by 4 bases, with 12 bases between. The CDR3 loop spans 15 amino acids. CDR3 protein: CATSSEENFNEKLFF. In DNA, the CDR3 is TGTGCCACCAGCAGCGAGGAGAATTTTAATGAAAAACTGTTTTTT.

The V call is TRBV9, the J call TRBJ1-2; 7 bases line up with TRBD1. CDR3 size: 14 residues. V shed 4 bases and J 4 bases; nucleotides not matched to a gene: 7. Germline V CDR1 and CDR2: SGDLS, YYNGEE. The CDR3 spells CASSSPGQSYGYTF. The CDR3 DNA is TGTGCCAGCAGCTCTCCGGGACAGTCCTATGGCTACACCTTC.

This clone was detected only a few times. V gene TRBV5-1 combines with J gene TRBJ1-1; tentative D call: TRBD1 (6 bases). CDR1 SGHRS and CDR2 YFSETQ come from the germline V gene. V lost 2 bases and J 1 base, leaving 18 bases between the germline ends. The CDR3 extends over 17 amino acids. In DNA form, the CDR3 reads TGCGCCAGCAGCTTAACAACAGGGACCTTAAAGAACACTGAAGCTTTCTTT. Translating it yields CASSLTTGTLKNTEAFF.

The V gene is TRBV10-3, the J gene TRBJ1-1; 8 bases are shared with TRBD1. This CDR3 spans 15 amino acids. The V gene's germline CDR1 is ENHRY and CDR2 SYGVKD. J was trimmed by 4 bases and V by 2 bases; bases with no gene match: 6. The CDR3, as DNA: TGTGCCATCAGTGAGCCACAGGGGGGTACCACTGAAGCTTTCTTT. It yields the protein CAISEPQGGTTEAFF.

This chain joins TRBV30 and TRBJ1-5; 8 nucleotides agree with TRBD1. The CDR3 loop spans 16 amino acids. Germline V gene sequence: CDR1 GTSNPN, CDR2 SVGIG (reference sequence). Losses at the gene ends were 2 bases for V and 2 bases for J; bases not matched to a gene: 8. Written as DNA, the CDR3 is TGTGCCTGGAGTCTTTACAGGGGGGTGGGCAATCAGCCCCAGCATTTT. It yields the protein CAWSLYRGVGNQPQHF.

This clone was detected only a few times. The V call is TRBV29-1, the J call TRBJ1-1, with no clear D. This CDR3 has 10 amino acids. The V gene lost 4 bases and the J gene lost 5 bases, with 5 bases spanning the gap. Germline values: CDR1 SQVTM, CDR2 ANQGSEA. The CDR3 DNA reads as TGCAGCGTTGGGAGGACTGAAGCTTTCTTT. This encodes CSVGRTEAFF.

The chain uses TRBV27 and TRBJ2-5; weak D call: TRBD2 (5 bases). The CDR3 length is 15 residues. Germline loops: CDR1 MNHEY, CDR2 SMNVEV (reference sequence). Trimming removed 2 bases at V and 5 bases at J, with 15 bases between. The CDR3 DNA follows: TGTGCCAGCAGTTTAGGCTCTAGCAGGTTTGAGACCCAGTACTTC. Protein sequence: CASSLGSSRFETQYF.

In its sample, this clone was seen once. The V and J genes are TRBV7-9 and TRBJ2-5; maybe TRBD1 (6 bases). V lost 6 bases and J 4 bases, leaving 12 bases between the germline ends. Germline CDR1 reads SEHNR; CDR2 reads FQNEAQ (reference sequence). The CDR3 extends over 13 amino acids. The CDR3 bases are TGTGCCAGCAGAGTGACAGGTTTAGAGACCCAGTACTTC. This encodes CASRVTGLETQYF.

Within the sample, this clone is medium-sized. This chain links TRBV29-1 with TRBJ1-2; 9 positions match TRBD1. Germline CDR1 reads SQVTM; CDR2 reads ANQGSEA. The J segment lost 4 bases and the V segment lost 5 bases, leaving 2 bases of the junction unmatched. This CDR3 is built from 12 residues. This chain's CDR3 is CSVSDRGYGYTF. The CDR3 nucleotides read TGCAGCGTTTCGGACAGGGGCTATGGCTACACCTTC.

The rearrangement links TRBV7-9 to TRBJ2-5, with D unresolved. The germline V gene encodes CDR1 SEHNR and CDR2 FQNEAQ (reference sequence). With 2 bases removed from V and 1 base from J, the gap between germline ends came to 11 bases. The CDR3 runs 15 residues. In DNA, the CDR3 is TGTGCCAGCAGCTTATTGCAACGACTCCAAGAGACCCAGTACTTC. Translating gives CASSLLQRLQETQYF.